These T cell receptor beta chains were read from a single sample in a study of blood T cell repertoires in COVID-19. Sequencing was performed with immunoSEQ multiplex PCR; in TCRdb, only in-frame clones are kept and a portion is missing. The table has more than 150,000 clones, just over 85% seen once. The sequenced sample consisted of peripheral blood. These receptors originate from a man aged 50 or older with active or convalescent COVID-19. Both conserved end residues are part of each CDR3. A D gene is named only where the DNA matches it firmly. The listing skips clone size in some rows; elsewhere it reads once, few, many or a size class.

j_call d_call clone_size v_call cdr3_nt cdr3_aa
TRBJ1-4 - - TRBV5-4 TGTGCCAGCAGCTCGCTAACAGGAGCTACTAATGAAAAACTGTTTTTT CASSSLTGATNEKLFF
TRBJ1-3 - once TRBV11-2 TGTGCCAGCAGCCGACAGGTCGGTGGAAACACCATATATTTT CASSRQVGGNTIYF
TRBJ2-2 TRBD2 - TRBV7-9 TGTGCCAGCAGCCCTAGCGGGAGAGGGTCCGGGGAGCTGTTTTTT CASSPSGRGSGELFF
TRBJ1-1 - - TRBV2 TGTGCCAGCAGTCTAAAAAAGAACACTGAAGCTTTCTTT CASSLKKNTEAFF
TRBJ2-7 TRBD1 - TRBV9 TGTGCCAGCAGCCTGCAGGACAGGGGTCACGAGCAGTACTTC CASSLQDRGHEQYF
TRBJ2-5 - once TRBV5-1 TGCGCCAGCACACGAGACGGGGAGCCCCAAGAGACCCAGTACTTC CASTRDGEPQETQYF
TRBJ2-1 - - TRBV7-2 TGTGCCAGCAGCTTAGCGCGAGCATATGAGCAGTTCTTC CASSLARAYEQFF
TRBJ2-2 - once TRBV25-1 TGTGCCAGCAGTGGGAGCTCGCCGCTCGCCGGGGAGCTGTTTTTT CASSGSSPLAGELFF
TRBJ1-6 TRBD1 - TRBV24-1 TGTGCCACCAGTGAGGGACAGGGTGATAATTCACCCCTCCACTTT CATSEGQGDNSPLHF
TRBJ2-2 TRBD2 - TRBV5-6 TGTGCCAGCAGCTCCTTGACTAGCGGGAGGCCCGGGGAGCTGTTTTTT CASSSLTSGRPGELFF
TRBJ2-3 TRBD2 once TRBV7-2 TGTGCCAGCAGCTTAGCGGCGGGGGGAGCAGATACGCAGTATTTT CASSLAAGGADTQYF
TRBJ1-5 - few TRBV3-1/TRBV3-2 TGTGCCAGCAGCCAAGCTCCAGGGGCGGGCCAGCCCCAGCATTTT CASSQAPGAGQPQHF
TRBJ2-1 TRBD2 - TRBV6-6 TGTGCCAGCACTAGCGGAAACCGAGTCAGGAATGAGCAGTTCTTC CASTSGNRVRNEQFF
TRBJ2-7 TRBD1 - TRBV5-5 TGTGCCAGCGTAAAGGGACAGGCGTCCCACGAGCAGTACTTC CASVKGQASHEQYF
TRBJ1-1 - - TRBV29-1 TGCAGCGTCCGAGACAGGAGGAACACTGAAGCTTTCTTT CSVRDRRNTEAFF
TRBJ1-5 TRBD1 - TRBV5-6 TGTGCCAGCAGCAGAACAGGGGGAACATTGCAGCCCCAGCATTTT CASSRTGGTLQPQHF
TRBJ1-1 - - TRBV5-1 TGCGCCAGCACCCTCGACAGGATGAACACTGAAGCTTTCTTT CASTLDRMNTEAFF
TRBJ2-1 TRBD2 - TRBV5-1 TGCGCCAGCAGCAAGCGGGGGTTCGACAATGAGCAGTTCTTC CASSKRGFDNEQFF
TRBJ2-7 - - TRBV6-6 TGTGCCAGCCGAGATACTACCTACGAGCAGTACTTC CASRDTTYEQYF
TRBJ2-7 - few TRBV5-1 TGCGCCAGCCGGCCGCAGGGGGGCGGAGGAGGGGAGCAGTACTTC CASRPQGGGGGEQYF
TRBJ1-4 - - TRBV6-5 TGTGCCAGCAGTTACGGAGTCACCAGGGGAAGCGAAAAACTGTTTTTT CASSYGVTRGSEKLFF
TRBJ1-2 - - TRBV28 TGTGCCAGCAGTTCACCGACAGTTAACTATGGCTACACCTTC CASSSPTVNYGYTF
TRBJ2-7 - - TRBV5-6 TGTGCCAGCAGCTCCGTCGTGTATAAGCAGTACTTC CASSSVVYKQYF
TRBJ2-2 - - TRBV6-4 TGTGCCAGCAGTCCCTCAGGGGCCGGGGAGCTGTTTTTT CASSPSGAGELFF
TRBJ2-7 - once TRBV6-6 TGTGCCAGCAGTTACGGAGGGGAATCCTACGAGCAGTACTTC CASSYGGESYEQYF
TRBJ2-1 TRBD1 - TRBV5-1 TGCGCCAGCAGCTCGAATACAGGGGGAAATGAGCAGTTCTTC CASSSNTGGNEQFF
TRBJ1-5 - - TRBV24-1 TGTGCCACCAGTGAGATCGGGGTTTTTCAGCCCCAGCATTTT CATSEIGVFQPQHF
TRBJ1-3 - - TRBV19 TGTGCCAGTAGTACCCGACAGCGACCCTCTGGAAACACCATATATTTT CASSTRQRPSGNTIYF
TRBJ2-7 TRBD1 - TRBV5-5 TGTGCCAGCAGCACACAGGGGGGTTTTGACGAGCAGTACTTC CASSTQGGFDEQYF
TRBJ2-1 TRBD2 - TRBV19 TGTGCCAGTACCCCCCCAGCGGGGGGGTCCTACAATGAGCAGTTCTTC CASTPPAGGSYNEQFF
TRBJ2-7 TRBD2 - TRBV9 TGTGCCAGCAGCGTAGGGGACGGGGAGGGACTTGGCGACGAGCAGTACTTC CASSVGDGEGLGDEQYF
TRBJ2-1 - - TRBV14 TGTGCCAGCAGCCCCATCGGAGCGGTGTTCTACAATGAGCAGTTCTTC CASSPIGAVFYNEQFF
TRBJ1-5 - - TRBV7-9 TGTGCCAGCAGCTCTAGCGGGGCTGGTGGAAATCAGCCCCAGCATTTT CASSSSGAGGNQPQHF
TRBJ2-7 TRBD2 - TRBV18 TGTGCCAGCTCACCACGTCCTAGCGGGAGTTTCCCGTCCGAGCAGTACTTC CASSPRPSGSFPSEQYF
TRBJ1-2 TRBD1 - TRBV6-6 TGTGCCAGCAGTGCAGGACAGGGCCTCGACTATGGCTACACCTTC CASSAGQGLDYGYTF
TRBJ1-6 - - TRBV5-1 TGCGCCAGCAGCTTAACCGTTTCGACAGAAGATAATTCACCCCTCCACTTT CASSLTVSTEDNSPLHF
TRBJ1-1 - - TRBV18 TGTGCCAGCTCAGTGCACAGTGACACTGAAGCTTTCTTT CASSVHSDTEAFF
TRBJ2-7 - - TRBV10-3 TGTGCCATCAGTGAGGGACTAACCCACGAGCAGTACTTC CAISEGLTHEQYF
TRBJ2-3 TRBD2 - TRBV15 TGTGCCACCAGCAGAGATGGGACTAGCGGGAGCGGGACGCAGTATTTT CATSRDGTSGSGTQYF